The TCR beta chain described here comes from a study of PD-1 blockade in classical Hodgkin lymphoma. Data came from immunoSEQ multiplex PCR; TCRdb stores just in-frame clones and leaves some out. Here the sample spans about 21,000 clones, over 65% being singletons. The length of the CDR3 is 15 residues. Germline CDR1 and CDR2: SGHDT and YYEEEE. Study-wide points: Newly diagnosed patients reportedly had lower baseline TCR diversity than healthy donors.

Time point meaning: cycle 4 day 1 (C4D1), after five to seven weeks of nivolumab. Brentuximab vedotin exposure varied among the patients, all of whom had relapsed after autologous stem cell transplantation. The investigators isolated CD8+ T cells from thawed PBMCs using magnetic negative selection. Details on this clone: Its matching antigen is unknown. Compared with germline, one end of the junction differs, possibly owing to a read error.

The V call is TRBV5-6, the J call TRBJ2-7; 7 bases align to TRBD1. This sequence originates from a human donor with classical Hodgkin lymphoma. Here the sequenced sample was CD8+ T cells from blood, taken before the fourth cycle of nivolumab. Here the CDR3 reads CASSLGQGVHYEQYF. The DNA of the CDR3 is TGTGCCAGCAGTTTGGGGCAGGGGGTCCACTACGAGCAGTACTTC.